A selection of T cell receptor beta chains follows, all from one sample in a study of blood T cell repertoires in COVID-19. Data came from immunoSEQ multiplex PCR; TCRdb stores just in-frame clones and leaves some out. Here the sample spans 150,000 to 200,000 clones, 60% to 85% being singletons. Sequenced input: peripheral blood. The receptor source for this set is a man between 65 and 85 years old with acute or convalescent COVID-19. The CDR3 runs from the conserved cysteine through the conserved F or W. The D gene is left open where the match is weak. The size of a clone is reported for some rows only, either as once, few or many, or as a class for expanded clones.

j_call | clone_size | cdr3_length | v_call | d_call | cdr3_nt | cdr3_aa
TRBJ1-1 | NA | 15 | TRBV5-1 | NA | TGCGCCAGCAGCACCCTACAGGGTGTGGACACTGAAGCTTTCTTT | CASSTLQGVDTEAFF
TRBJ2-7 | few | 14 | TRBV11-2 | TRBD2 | TGTGCCAGCAGTCCGGGACTAGCCTCCTACGAGCAGTACTTC | CASSPGLASYEQYF
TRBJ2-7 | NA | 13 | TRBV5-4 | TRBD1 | TGTGCCAGCAGCCGACAGGGCACCTACGAGCAGTACTTC | CASSRQGTYEQYF
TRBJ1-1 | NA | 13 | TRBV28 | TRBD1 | TGTGCCAGCACCCTCTTTCGACAGGGGAAAGCTTTCTTT | CASTLFRQGKAFF
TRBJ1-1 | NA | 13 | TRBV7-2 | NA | TGTGCCAGCAGTTTAATGGGGGCCACTGAAGCTTTCTTT | CASSLMGATEAFF
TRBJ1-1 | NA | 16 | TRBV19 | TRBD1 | TGTGCCAGTAGTGCCAGGGACAGGGGATTGGACACTGAAGCTTTCTTT | CASSARDRGLDTEAFF
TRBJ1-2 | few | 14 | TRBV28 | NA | TGTGCCAGCAGCGAGGGCCCCTCTAACTATGGCTACACCTTC | CASSEGPSNYGYTF
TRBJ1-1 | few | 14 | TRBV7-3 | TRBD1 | TGTGCCAGCAGCTTAAGCGGGACAGTTGGTGAAGCTTTCTTT | CASSLSGTVGEAFF
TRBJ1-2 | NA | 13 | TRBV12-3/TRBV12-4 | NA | TGTGCCAGCAGGCTTTTCGGTGCTTCCGGCTACACCTTC | CASRLFGASGYTF
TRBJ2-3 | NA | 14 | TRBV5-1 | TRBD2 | TGCGCCAGCAGCCAGCGGGGGGACACAGATACGCAGTATTTT | CASSQRGDTDTQYF
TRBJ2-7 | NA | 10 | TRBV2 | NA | TGTGCCAGCAGCGCCTACGAGCAGTACTTC | CASSAYEQYF
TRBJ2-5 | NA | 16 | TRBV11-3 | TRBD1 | TGTGCCAGCAGCTTAGGGGACGACAGGGGTCGAGAGACCCAGTACTTC | CASSLGDDRGRETQYF
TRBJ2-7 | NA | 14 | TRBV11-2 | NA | TGTGCCAGCAGACCTCCTGGAGGGGATGGCGAGCAGTACTTC | CASRPPGGDGEQYF
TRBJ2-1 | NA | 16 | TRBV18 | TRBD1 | TGTGCCAGCTCACCAACACGTTTGGACAGGGGAAATGAGCAGTTCTTC | CASSPTRLDRGNEQFF
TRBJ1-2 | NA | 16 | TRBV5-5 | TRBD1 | TGTGCCAGCAGCTTGGAAGGGACAGGGTCCAACTATGGCTACACCTTC | CASSLEGTGSNYGYTF
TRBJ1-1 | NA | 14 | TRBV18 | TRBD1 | TGTGCCAGCTCACCGGGCAGGGGGCACACTGAAGCTTTCTTT | CASSPGRGHTEAFF
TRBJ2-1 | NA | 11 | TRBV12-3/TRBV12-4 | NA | TGTGCCAGCAGTTATGGAGCTGAGCAGTTCTTC | CASSYGAEQFF
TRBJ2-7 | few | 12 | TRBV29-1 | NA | TGCAGCGTTGCTCCGAGCTCCTACGAGCAGTACTTC | CSVAPSSYEQYF
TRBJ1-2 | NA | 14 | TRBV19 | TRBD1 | TGTGCCAGTAGGGGGACAGGGGGTGACTATGGCTACACCTTC | CASRGTGGDYGYTF
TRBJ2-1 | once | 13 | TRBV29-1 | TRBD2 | TGCAGCGCTGGACTAGCGGGTTACAATGAGCAGTTCTTC | CSAGLAGYNEQFF
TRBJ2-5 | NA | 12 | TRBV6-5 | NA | TGTGCCAGCAGTCCCTCTAGCCAGACCCAGTACTTC | CASSPSSQTQYF
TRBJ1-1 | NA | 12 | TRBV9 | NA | TGTGCCAGCAGCCCACCGCGGGGTAAGGCTTTCTTT | CASSPPRGKAFF
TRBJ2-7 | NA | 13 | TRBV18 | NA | TGTGCCAGCTCACCACCGCAGGGCTACGAGCAGTACTTC | CASSPPQGYEQYF
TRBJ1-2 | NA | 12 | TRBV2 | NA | TGTGCCAGCAGTGAACCCGACTATGGCTACACCTTC | CASSEPDYGYTF
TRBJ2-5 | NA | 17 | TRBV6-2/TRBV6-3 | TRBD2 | TGTGCCAGCAGTTACGGGACTAGCGGGAGGGCCCAAGAGACCCAGTACTTC | CASSYGTSGRAQETQYF
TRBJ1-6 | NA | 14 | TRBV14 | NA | TGTGCCAGCAGCCAAGATCTCCCCCCTCCCGTTCTCCACTTT | CASSQDLPPPVLHF
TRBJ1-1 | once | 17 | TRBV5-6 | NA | TGTGCCAGCAGCTATGGGATTGGGAGTCGGCCGAACACTGAAGCTTTCTTT | CASSYGIGSRPNTEAFF
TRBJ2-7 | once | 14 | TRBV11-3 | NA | TGTGCCAGCAGCTTAGCCAGGGGCAGCTACGAGCAGTACTTC | CASSLARGSYEQYF
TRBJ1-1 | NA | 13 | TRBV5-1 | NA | TGCGCCAGCAGCTTGGCCGCGGCGGTTGAAGCTTTCTTT | CASSLAAAVEAFF
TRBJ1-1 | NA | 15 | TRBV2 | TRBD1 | TGTGCCAGCAGTCCGCTGACAGGGGGGCAAACTGAAGCTTTCTTT | CASSPLTGGQTEAFF
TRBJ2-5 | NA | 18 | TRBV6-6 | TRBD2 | TGTGCCAGCAGTCGCGGACTAGCGGGAGGGCTAAGGGGGGAGACCCAGTACTTC | CASSRGLAGGLRGETQYF
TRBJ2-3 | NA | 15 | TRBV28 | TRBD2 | TGTGCCAGCAGTCGTTATAGCGGGGGCACAGATACGCAGTATTTT | CASSRYSGGTDTQYF
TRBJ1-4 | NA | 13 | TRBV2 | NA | TGTGCAGCCCGACGGGGGGCCGGAGAAAAACTGTTTTTT | CAARRGAGEKLFF
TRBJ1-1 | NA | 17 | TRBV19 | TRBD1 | TGTGCCAGTAGTATAACTCCGGGGGGACAGGGGTTCACTGAAGCTTTCTTT | CASSITPGGQGFTEAFF
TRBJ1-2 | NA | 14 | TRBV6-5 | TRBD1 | TGTGCCAGCACCTTAGATTGGACAGGGTTTGGCTACACCTTC | CASTLDWTGFGYTF
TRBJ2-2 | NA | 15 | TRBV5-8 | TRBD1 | TGTGCCAGCAGGACGGGACAGGGGAACACCGGGGAGCTGTTTTTT | CASRTGQGNTGELFF
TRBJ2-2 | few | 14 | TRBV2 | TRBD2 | TGTGCCAGTTGGCGGGGGGGCCTCACCGGGGAGCTGTTTTTT | CASWRGGLTGELFF